Below, 27 T cell receptor beta chains from the same sample are listed, as sequenced in a study of CXCR3-negative and CXCR3-positive naive CD8 T cells. With UMI labels, 5' RACE was used to prepare the TRB cDNA libraries. One entry per CDR3 protein, without DNA, is what TCRdb gives after re-calling the 5' RACE reads. This sample's clone table lists under 70,000 distinct CDR3 sequences. Their specific antigens are unknown. Broader study findings: More hydrophobic TRB CDR3s occurred in CXCR3-positive than in CXCR3-negative naive cells.

Sequencing used naive CXCR3+ CD8+ T cells from blood. Sample subset: CD45RO-CCR7+CD27+CD95- naive CD8+ T cells expressing CXCR3 (TNR3+). These receptors were obtained from a human donor in good health. Some clones in this sample may be carry-over from other donors' samples.

This chain joins TRBV28 and TRBJ2-1; TCRdb outputs TRBD2, but without DNA this stays unchecked. This CDR3 is built from 14 residues. Germline V gene data show CDR1 as MDHEN and CDR2 as SYDVKM. The CDR3 region is CASSSGLWGNEQFF.

This chain uses TRBV28 with TRBJ2-2; the D call of TRBD2 rests on TCRdb alone, since no DNA is present to check it. The CDR3 loop spans 14 amino acids. CDR1 and CDR2 (germline): MDHEN, SYDVKM. CDR3 amino acids: CASSWRGSPGELFF.

The rearrangement joins TRBV29-1 to TRBJ1-2. The CDR3 loop spans 12 amino acids. The V gene's germline CDR1 is SQVTM and CDR2 ANQGSEA. The CDR3 loop is CSVGHQDYGYTF.

The CDR3 protein is CASSLTAEGLNGYTF. The V call is TRBV4-2, the J call TRBJ1-2; TCRdb picks TRBD1, but there is no DNA to check that call. The CDR3 totals 15 residues. CDR1 LGHNA and CDR2 YNFKEQ come from the germline V gene.

The rearrangement uses TRBV28 and TRBJ2-7; the D gene TCRdb calls, TRBD1, cannot be checked with no DNA. Germline V lookup: CDR1 MDHEN, CDR2 SYDVKM. The CDR3 totals 14 residues. The CDR3 reads CASSWGTETYEQYF.

The V and J genes are TRBV29-1 and TRBJ2-7. The CDR3 runs 12 residues. Per germline, CDR1 SQVTM and CDR2 ANQGSEA. This CDR3 is CSVEEGTDEQYF.

The genes are TRBV29-1 and TRBJ2-7. Germline V gene data show CDR1 as SQVTM and CDR2 as ANQGSEA. The length of the CDR3 is 11 residues. CDR3 in amino acids: CSGGTNYEQYF.

This chain joins TRBV2 and TRBJ2-5; the D call of TRBD1 rests on TCRdb alone, since no DNA is present to check it. CDR1 and CDR2 from the germline V gene are SNHLY and FYNNEI. This CDR3 comprises 16 residues. The CDR3: CASSERVVAGEETQYF.

V and J are TRBV20-1 and TRBJ1-2; no DNA is available, so the TRBD1 call from TCRdb remains unchecked. Germline CDR1 and CDR2: DFQATT and SNEGSKA (reference sequence). This CDR3 is built from 13 residues. This CDR3 is CSAPTGEGNGYTF.

The chain carries TRBV28 and TRBJ2-1; the D gene TCRdb calls, TRBD2, cannot be checked with no DNA. This CDR3 spans 16 amino acids. Germline CDR1 MDHEN, CDR2 SYDVKM. The CDR3 sequence is CASSSSPSGAYNEQFF.

The rearrangement joins TRBV5-1 to TRBJ1-2. There are 14 residues in the CDR3. The V gene's germline CDR1 is SGHRS and CDR2 YFSETQ. CDR3 in amino acids: CASSLFSPREGYTF.

The genes are TRBV14 and TRBJ1-1; with no DNA, the TCRdb D assignment of TRBD1 cannot be verified. Germline-derived CDR1 and CDR2 are SGHDN and FVKESK. This CDR3 has 15 residues. CDR3 amino acids: CASSPMDRGGSEAFF. The whole variable domain, remainder taken from reference TRBV14 and TRBJ1-1, is EAGVTQFPSHSVIEKGQTVTLRCDPISGHDNLYWYRRVMGKEIKFLLHFVKESKQDESGMPNNRFLAERTGGTYSTLKVQPAELEDSGVYFCASSPMDRGGSEAFFGQGTRLTVV.

The chain carries TRBV20-1 and TRBJ2-7. The CDR3 consists of 13 residues. Germline V gene data show CDR1 as DFQATT and CDR2 as SNEGSKA (reference sequence). The CDR3: CSAREYSLYEQYF.

The J gene is TRBJ2-5, the V gene TRBV6-6; checking the TCRdb D call of TRBD2 is not possible without DNA. Germline CDR1 is MNHNY and CDR2 is SVGAGI (reference sequence). The CDR3 is 14 amino acids. CDR3 protein: CASAPLRVQETQYF.

The chain is built from TRBV29-1 and TRBJ2-7. The germline CDR1 and CDR2 sequences are SQVTM and ANQGSEA. The CDR3 is 12 amino acids. CDR3 amino acids: CSVVGSGNEQYF.

The J gene is TRBJ2-1, the V gene TRBV29-1; TCRdb picks TRBD2, but there is no DNA to check that call. Germline CDR1 reads SQVTM; CDR2 reads ANQGSEA. The CDR3 is made up of 17 amino acids. The CDR3 is CSADPRDEILSYNEQFF.

The V and J genes are TRBV7-2 and TRBJ1-2; no DNA is available, so the TRBD1 call from TCRdb remains unchecked. The length of the CDR3 is 13 residues. The germline V gene encodes CDR1 SGHTA and CDR2 FQGNSA. This CDR3 is CASSETGLYGYTF.

The chain combines TRBV4-3 with TRBJ2-1; lacking DNA, the TRBD2 call made by TCRdb goes unchecked. CDR1 is LGHNA and CDR2 is YSLEER in the germline V gene. The CDR3 contains 16 residues. This chain's CDR3 is CASSSTLRSSYNEQFF.

The gene calls are TRBV5-5 and TRBJ1-5. Germline CDR1 reads SGHKS; CDR2 reads YYEKEE (reference sequence). This CDR3 has 13 amino acids. CDR3 region: CASSSHVRQPQHF.

V and J are TRBV11-2 and TRBJ2-5; TCRdb's assignment of TRBD1 cannot be checked, as there is no DNA. There are 15 residues in the CDR3. Per the germline V gene, CDR1 is SGHAT and CDR2 is FQNNGV. CDR3 region: CASSLAFGQQETQYF.

The V call is TRBV12-5, the J call TRBJ2-3; no DNA is available, so the TRBD1 call from TCRdb remains unchecked. The germline CDR1 and CDR2 sequences are LGHNT and FRNRAP. CDR3 length: 17 residues. The CDR3 reads CASGFHSGGPGTDTQYF.

J is TRBJ1-3 and V is TRBV29-1; TCRdb picks TRBD1, but there is no DNA to check that call. Germline V gives CDR1 SQVTM, CDR2 ANQGSEA. The CDR3 is 14 residues long. The CDR3 loop is CSTLDMTGRNTIYF.

CDR3 amino acids: CSVEGLVGKLFF. V usage is TRBV29-1 and J usage is TRBJ1-4. This CDR3 is 12 amino acids long. Per germline, CDR1 SQVTM and CDR2 ANQGSEA.

The chain joins TRBV6-2 or TRBV6-3 to TRBJ2-3. This CDR3 is 11 amino acids long. Per germline, CDR1 MNHEY and CDR2 SVGEGT. The CDR3 loop reads CASSYSATQYF.

The chain combines TRBV20-1 with TRBJ1-5; the D gene TCRdb calls, TRBD1, cannot be checked with no DNA. This CDR3 is built from 12 residues. Germline V gene data show CDR1 as DFQATT and CDR2 as SNEGSKA (reference sequence). The CDR3 sequence: CSARWGNQPQHF.

The chain uses TRBV15 and TRBJ1-5. The CDR3 has 15 residues. From germline, CDR1 is LNHNV and CDR2 YYDKDF (reference sequence). The CDR3 is CDTSVWGNSNQPQHF.

The V call is TRBV7-9, the J call TRBJ1-2; the D call of TRBD1 rests on TCRdb alone, since no DNA is present to check it. This CDR3 has 16 residues. Per the germline V gene, CDR1 is SEHNR and CDR2 is FQNEAQ (reference sequence). The CDR3 spells CASSFVSGRDNYGYTF.